One sample yielded the 16 T cell receptor beta chains listed below, sequenced in a study of radiotherapy plus CTLA-4 blockade in lung cancer. TCRdb's copy holds only in-frame clones and misses some; the assay was immunoSEQ multiplex PCR. Among 30,000 to 50,000 clones listed, about four fifths were seen once. The sample was peripheral blood, taken from a patient treated with radiotherapy plus ipilimumab. The receptors were gathered from a human donor with non-small cell lung cancer that progressed on radiotherapy plus ipilimumab.

This clone was observed once. This chain joins TRBV7-2 and TRBJ2-5; 8 bases align to TRBD1. The ends lost 1 base at V and 5 bases at J; junction bases unmatched: 9. The CDR3 has 16 amino acids. Germline loops: CDR1 SGHTA, CDR2 FQGNSA. CDR3 in amino acids: CASSLGSAGGMETQYF. CDR3 sequence (DNA): TGTGCCAGCAGCTTAGGTTCGGCAGGGGGCATGGAGACCCAGTACTTC.

The genes are TRBV9 and TRBJ2-7, with D tentatively TRBD1 (5 bases). CDR3 size: 14 residues. The V end was cut by 3 bases, the J end by 3 bases, with 13 bases between. Germline V CDR1 and CDR2: SGDLS, YYNGEE. CDR3 amino acids: CASSATPGNYEQYF. DNA of the CDR3: TGTGCCAGCAGCGCAACTCCAGGGAACTACGAGCAGTACTTC.

The V and J genes are TRBV11-1 and TRBJ2-7; TRBD1 agrees at 7 bases. Trimming cost V 5 bases and J 2 bases; bases outside gene matches: 6. The CDR3 runs 14 residues. Germline V CDR1 and CDR2: SGHAT, FQDESV (reference sequence). CDR3 sequence reads: CASSPDRVTYEQYF. The CDR3 nucleotides are TGTGCCAGCAGCCCCGACAGGGTCACCTACGAGCAGTACTTC.

This chain connects TRBV18 to TRBJ1-4; 7 positions match TRBD1. Germline-derived CDR1 and CDR2 are KGHSH and LQKENI. J gave up 8 bases and V 1 base, and 7 bases lay outside the gene matches. The CDR3 runs to 15 residues. CDR3 loop: CASSPRDSKGEKLFF. CDR3 nucleotide sequence: TGTGCCAGCTCACCACGGGACAGCAAGGGGGAAAAACTGTTTTTT.

This clone is a singleton in its sample. The rearrangement uses TRBV27 and TRBJ1-5, with D possibly being TRBD1 (6 bases). The CDR3 sequence is 14 residues long. Germline V lookup: CDR1 MNHEY, CDR2 SMNVEV (reference sequence). V lost 6 bases and J lost 5, with 14 bases in between. DNA for the CDR3: TGTGCCAGCAGGGAACAACAGGGTTATCAGCCCCAGCATTTT. Amino acids: CASREQQGYQPQHF.

V and J are TRBV5-6 and TRBJ2-1; D is ambiguous. Germline V gene lookup returns CDR1 SGHDT and CDR2 YYEEEE. The V gene lost 4 bases and the J gene lost 12 bases, with 11 bases spanning the gap. The CDR3 loop spans 11 amino acids. As DNA, the CDR3 is TGTGCCAGCAGCACGGGTCCGTGGCAGTTCTTC. Translated, it gives CASSTGPWQFF.

The chain recombines TRBV5-1 with TRBJ1-5; possibly TRBD1 for D (5 bases). The CDR3 loop spans 16 amino acids. Germline V gene data show CDR1 as SGHRS and CDR2 as YFSETQ. V shed 4 bases and J shed 1 base, with 15 bases lying between them. CDR3 DNA sequence: TGCGCCAGCAGCCCCAGGGAGGGGCCGAGCAATCAGCCCCAGCATTTT. Translating gives CASSPREGPSNQPQHF.

The chain combines TRBV7-6 with TRBJ2-3; TRBD2 matches at 14 bases. The V gene end was trimmed by 2 bases and the J gene end by 6 bases; junction bases not matched to a gene: 7. The length of the CDR3 is 17 residues. Per germline, CDR1 SGHVS and CDR2 FNYEAQ. The CDR3 reads CASSLIGLAGGGDTQYF. CDR3 sequence (DNA): TGTGCCAGCAGCTTAATCGGACTAGCGGGGGGTGGGGATACGCAGTATTTT.

The chain is built from TRBV29-1 and TRBJ2-4, with TRBD1 identical over 8 bases. Germline V CDR1 and CDR2: SQVTM, ANQGSEA. Losses at the gene ends were 1 base for V and 6 bases for J; bases not matched to a gene: 8. The CDR3 has 15 amino acids. In DNA form, the CDR3 reads TGCAGCGTTGAAGGCTCAGGGGGCTGGGGAAACATTCAGTACTTC. Protein product: CSVEGSGGWGNIQYF.

The CDR3 loop reads CASMSAGVSYEQYF. CDR3 sequence (DNA): TGTGCCAGCATGTCGGCGGGGGTCTCCTACGAGCAGTACTTC. This chain connects TRBV2 to TRBJ2-7; the match to TRBD2 covers 7 bases. V lost 7 bases, J lost 0 bases, and 6 bases stayed unmatched. Germline loops: CDR1 SNHLY, CDR2 FYNNEI. The CDR3 runs 14 residues.

The V and J genes are TRBV27 and TRBJ2-7; a possible D gene is TRBD2 (5 bases). The germline V gene has CDR1 MNHEY and CDR2 SMNVEV (reference sequence). Trimming shortened V by 1 base and J by 1 base, and 8 bases separated the two germline ends. There are 14 residues in the CDR3. For the CDR3, the DNA is TGTGCCAGCAGTTTATTCCCGGGGTCCTACGAGCAGTACTTC. It yields the protein CASSLFPGSYEQYF.

The gene calls are TRBV7-3 and TRBJ2-1, with 9 bases matching TRBD2. The CDR3 is made up of 14 amino acids. The J segment lost 5 bases and the V segment lost 3 bases, leaving 2 bases of the junction unmatched. Per germline, CDR1 SGHTA and CDR2 FQGTGA. CDR3 region: CASSFGTSNNEQFF. CDR3 bases: TGTGCCAGCAGCTTCGGGACTAGCAACAATGAGCAGTTCTTC.

The rearrangement uses TRBV7-2 and TRBJ1-5; 7 nucleotides agree with TRBD1. Trimming took 2 bases from V and 4 from J; bases not matched to a gene: 5. Germline lookup yields CDR1 SGHTA and CDR2 FQGNSA. The CDR3 runs to 15 residues. CDR3 sequence reads: CASSLRQGGNQPQHF. The CDR3 DNA reads as TGTGCCAGCAGCTTAAGGCAGGGGGGAAATCAGCCCCAGCATTTT.

V usage is TRBV4-3 and J usage is TRBJ1-2; D unclear. Between the trimmed V and J ends, which lost 0 bases and 8 bases, there was a span of 10 bases. Germline V lookup: CDR1 LGHNA, CDR2 YSLEER. The CDR3 runs to 13 residues. The CDR3 nucleotides read TGCGCCAGCAGCCAAGACGCGGAGGGAGGCTACACCTTC. It codes for CASSQDAEGGYTF.

J is TRBJ2-1 and V is TRBV5-6; D is possibly TRBD2 (6 bases). Germline V gene sequence: CDR1 SGHDT, CDR2 YYEEEE. The CDR3 is made up of 15 amino acids. V was pared by 3 bases and J by 8 bases, with 18 bases between. Here the CDR3 DNA reads TGTGCCAGCAGCTCCAGACTAGGCGTGGTACATGAGCAGTTCTTC. Its protein is CASSSRLGVVHEQFF.

The chain has TRBV6-5 and TRBJ1-2; D remains unclear. Germline CDR1 MNHEY, CDR2 SVGAGI. The V end lost 0 bases, the J end lost 4 bases, and 15 bases lay between the germline ends. The CDR3 sequence is 16 residues long. CDR3 protein: CASSYSSSGSFYGYTF. The CDR3 nucleotides read TGTGCCAGCAGTTACTCAAGTTCCGGGAGCTTCTATGGCTACACCTTC.